This T cell receptor beta chain was sequenced in a study of blood T cells in healthy people across ages (dated by TCRdb to between 2015 and 2016). About the full investigation: In model experiments, template switching captured about one uniquely barcoded TCR beta cDNA molecule for every two T cells. Age-related changes in TCR beta repertoire diversity were measured in the study by deep sequencing normalized with unique cDNA molecular identifiers. The donors were split into four age groups: young (average 16 years), middle-aged (39), aged (62) and long-lived (over 75). Two additional independent replicas of 1 million unique cDNA reads from the same blood draw were analyzed for two donors (one aged 18 to 30 and one aged 80 or older).

The 40 or so donors, aged about 6 to 95 years, were systemically healthy Caucasian individuals from Russia. Each donor gave 8 to 10 milliliters of peripheral blood, drawn into EDTA-treated Vacutainer tubes. Ficoll-Paque density-gradient centrifugation was used to isolate PBMCs, with at least 7 million per sample. Total RNA was extracted from PBMCs with Trizol reagent, with at least 6 micrograms obtained per sample. For every donor, an aliquot of PBMCs went through flow cytometry to measure the percentages of naive CD45RAhigh/CD27high T cells. Paper-wide results and their limitations: The percentage of naive T cells measured by flow cytometry correlated strongly with observed TCR beta diversity. Estimates of total diversity from one million sequenced T cells were regarded as lower bounds and underestimates. Observed TCR beta diversity per million T cells fell roughly linearly with age, and a significant reduction was already apparent by age roughly 40. Because the CMV infection status of the donors was unknown, age-related changes in expanded clonotypes may potentially have been confounded. Because profiling used bulk unsorted PBMCs, naive and antigen-experienced compartments could not be compared conclusively. The long-lived group showed more naive CD4+ T cells, fewer expanded clones and increased TCR diversity than the aged group, suggesting age selection.

Turning to this clonotype: Its target antigen remains unknown. It has no much larger one-base neighbor in the sample; base qualities were not kept.

CDR3 length: 12 amino acids, cysteine to phenylalanine. Just the 36-base CDR3 DNA is kept, in frame starting at base 1. The germline V gene specifies MDHEN as CDR1 and SYDVKM as CDR2. Trimming costs V 6 bases and J 7 bases, and their ends lie 10 bases apart. Libraries were constructed by 5' RACE. Sequencing relied on an Illumina HiSeq 2500. A second PCR of roughly 7 to 12 cycles was performed with a sample-barcoded 5' primer and a J-beta primer mix. Each TCR beta cDNA molecule received a unique molecular identifier from a template-switch 5' adaptor carrying 12 random nucleotides. At least 2.5 million CDR3-containing paired-end reads were obtained from each sample. First-strand cDNA synthesis was performed from all RNA using the Mint cDNA synthesis kit, with priming by a TRBC-specific oligonucleotide. After uracil-DNA glycosylase treatment, a first 18-cycle PCR used universal primers M1SS and BC2_uni_R on all cDNA. The authors' pipeline ran thus. For normalization, 1 million high-quality reads were randomly selected from each sample, with every read carrying a distinct molecular identifier. Instead of being binned into consensus sequences, reads that shared molecular identifiers were thrown out. MiTCR, with a Q25 quality threshold and the strictest error-elimination algorithm, was used for CDR3 identification, clonotype clustering and error correction. Lower-bound total TCR beta diversity was estimated with a nonparametric unseen species model using Euler transformation. TCRdb's own reprocessing of the public reads used fastp at Q25 and MiXCR and kept productive beta chains. Each record represents a unique CDR3 protein, reported with the most common genes and DNA among its rows. TCRdb's processing, not the study's, gives the V and J calls here. The sample data list roughly 1,000,000 distinct CDR3 sequences, and around 25% of these were observed just once. The ten biggest clones cover about 0.72% of the sample.

Separately, the same data were catalogued under a study of T cells of mothers and their children. As the second publication notes: The donors were nine systemically healthy Caucasian individuals, made up of three mothers and their six children. cDNA synthesis used all of the extracted RNA, with roughly 1.5 ug of RNA in each 15 ul reaction. In the second PCR, the M1S primer added sample barcodes and 2-4 random nucleotides. Over 8.5 million TCR beta CDR3 reads were obtained for each mother, and approximately 2.9 million reads were obtained for each child. Thymic selection shapes the output of TCR recombination in a similar way in related and unrelated pairs, and inherited differences have a minor effect. Related mother-child pairs always showed normalized repertoire overlap that was slightly higher than in unrelated mother-child pairs, though the difference was never significant. With a sensitivity of roughly 93 clones per million clonotypes, no persistent microchimeric T cell clones were detected. To look for features that set related mother-child pairs apart from unrelated individuals, the researchers ran deep NGS to compare the TCR beta repertoires of mothers and children. On average, the children were approximately 11 +/- 4 years old, while the mothers were about 37 +/- 4 years old. After adapter ligation was performed with NEBNext reagents, the libraries were sequenced on an Illumina HiSeq 2000 with 100+100 nt paired-end reads. To avoid cross-contamination, the mother libraries and the child libraries were prepared a month apart and sequenced in separate runs. Between roughly 450,000 and 2,000,000 distinct TCR beta clonotypes were identified per donor. Naive TCR beta clonotypes were estimated from low-frequency clonotypes matched to each donor's FACS-determined naive share, without sorting.

The sequence derives from a girl between 2 and 10 years old in good health. What was sequenced was blood. This receptor chain uses TRBV28 and TRBJ2-1; no D gene can be assigned with confidence. The DNA sequence follows: TGTGCCAGCAGAAATAGTCTAAATGAGCAGTTCTTC. Its coded protein is CASRNSLNEQFF.